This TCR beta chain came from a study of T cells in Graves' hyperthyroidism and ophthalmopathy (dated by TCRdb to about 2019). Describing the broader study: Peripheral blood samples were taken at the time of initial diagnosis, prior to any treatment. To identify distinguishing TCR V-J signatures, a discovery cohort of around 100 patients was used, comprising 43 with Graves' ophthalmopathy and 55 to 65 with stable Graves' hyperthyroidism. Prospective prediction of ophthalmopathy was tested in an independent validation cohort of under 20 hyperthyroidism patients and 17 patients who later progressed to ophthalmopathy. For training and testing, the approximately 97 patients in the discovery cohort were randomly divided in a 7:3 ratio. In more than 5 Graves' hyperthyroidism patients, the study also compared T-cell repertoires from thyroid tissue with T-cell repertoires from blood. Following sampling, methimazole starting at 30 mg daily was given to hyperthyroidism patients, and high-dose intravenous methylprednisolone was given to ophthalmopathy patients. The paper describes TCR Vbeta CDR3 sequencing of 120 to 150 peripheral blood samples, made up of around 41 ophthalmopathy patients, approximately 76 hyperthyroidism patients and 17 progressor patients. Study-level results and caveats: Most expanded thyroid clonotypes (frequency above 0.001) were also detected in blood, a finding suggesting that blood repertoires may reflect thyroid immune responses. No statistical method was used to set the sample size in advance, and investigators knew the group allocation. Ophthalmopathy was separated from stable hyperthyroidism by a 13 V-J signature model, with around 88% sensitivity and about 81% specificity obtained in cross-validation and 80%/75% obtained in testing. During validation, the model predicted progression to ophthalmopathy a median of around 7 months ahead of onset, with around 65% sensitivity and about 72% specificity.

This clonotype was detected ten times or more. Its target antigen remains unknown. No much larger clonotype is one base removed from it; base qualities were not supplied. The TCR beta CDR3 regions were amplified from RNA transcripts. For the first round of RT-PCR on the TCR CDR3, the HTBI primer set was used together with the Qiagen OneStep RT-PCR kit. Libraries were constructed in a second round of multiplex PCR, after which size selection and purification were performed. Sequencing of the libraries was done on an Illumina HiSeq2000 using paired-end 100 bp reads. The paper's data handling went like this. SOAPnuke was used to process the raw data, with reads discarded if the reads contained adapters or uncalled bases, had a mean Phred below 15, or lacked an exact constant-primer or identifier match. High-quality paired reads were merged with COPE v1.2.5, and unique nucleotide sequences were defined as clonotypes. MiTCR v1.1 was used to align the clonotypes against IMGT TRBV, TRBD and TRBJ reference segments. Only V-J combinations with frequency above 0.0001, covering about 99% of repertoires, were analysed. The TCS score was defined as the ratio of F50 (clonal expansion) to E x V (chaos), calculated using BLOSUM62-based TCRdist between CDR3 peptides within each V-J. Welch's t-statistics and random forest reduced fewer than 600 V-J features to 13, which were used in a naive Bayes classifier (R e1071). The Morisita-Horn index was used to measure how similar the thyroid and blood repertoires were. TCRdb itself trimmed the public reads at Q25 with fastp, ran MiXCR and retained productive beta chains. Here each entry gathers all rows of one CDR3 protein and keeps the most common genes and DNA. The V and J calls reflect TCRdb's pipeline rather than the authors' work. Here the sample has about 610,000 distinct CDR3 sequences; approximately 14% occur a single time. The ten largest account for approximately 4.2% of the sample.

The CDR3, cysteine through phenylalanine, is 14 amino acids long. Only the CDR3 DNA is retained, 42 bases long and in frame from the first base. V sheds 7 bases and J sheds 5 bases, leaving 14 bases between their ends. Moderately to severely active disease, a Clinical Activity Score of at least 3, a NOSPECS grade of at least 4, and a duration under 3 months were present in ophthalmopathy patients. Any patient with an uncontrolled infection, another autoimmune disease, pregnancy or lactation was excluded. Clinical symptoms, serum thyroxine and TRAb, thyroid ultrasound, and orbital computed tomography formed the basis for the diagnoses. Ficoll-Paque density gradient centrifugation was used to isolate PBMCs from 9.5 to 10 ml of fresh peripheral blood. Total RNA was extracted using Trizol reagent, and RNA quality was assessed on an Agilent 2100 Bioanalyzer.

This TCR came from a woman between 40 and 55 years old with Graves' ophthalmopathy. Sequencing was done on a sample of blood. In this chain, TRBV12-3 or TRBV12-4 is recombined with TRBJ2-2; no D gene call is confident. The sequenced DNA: TGTGCCAGCACAGCGACGGATTATACCGGGGAGCTGTTTTTT. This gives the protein CASTATDYTGELFF.